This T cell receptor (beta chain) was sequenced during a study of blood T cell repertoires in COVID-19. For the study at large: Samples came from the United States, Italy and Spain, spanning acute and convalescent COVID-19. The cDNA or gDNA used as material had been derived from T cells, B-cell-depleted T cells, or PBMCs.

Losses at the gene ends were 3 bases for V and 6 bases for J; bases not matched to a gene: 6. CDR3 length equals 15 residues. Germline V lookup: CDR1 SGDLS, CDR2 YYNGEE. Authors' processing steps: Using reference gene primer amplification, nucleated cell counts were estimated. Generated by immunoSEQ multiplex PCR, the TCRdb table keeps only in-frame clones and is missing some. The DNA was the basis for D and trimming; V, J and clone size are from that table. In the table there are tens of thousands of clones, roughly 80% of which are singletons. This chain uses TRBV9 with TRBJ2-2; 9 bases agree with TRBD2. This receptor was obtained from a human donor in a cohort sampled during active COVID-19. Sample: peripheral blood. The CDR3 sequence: CASSASGGRSGELFF. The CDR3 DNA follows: TGTGCCAGCAGCGCCAGCGGGGGGCGGTCCGGGGAGCTGTTTTTT.